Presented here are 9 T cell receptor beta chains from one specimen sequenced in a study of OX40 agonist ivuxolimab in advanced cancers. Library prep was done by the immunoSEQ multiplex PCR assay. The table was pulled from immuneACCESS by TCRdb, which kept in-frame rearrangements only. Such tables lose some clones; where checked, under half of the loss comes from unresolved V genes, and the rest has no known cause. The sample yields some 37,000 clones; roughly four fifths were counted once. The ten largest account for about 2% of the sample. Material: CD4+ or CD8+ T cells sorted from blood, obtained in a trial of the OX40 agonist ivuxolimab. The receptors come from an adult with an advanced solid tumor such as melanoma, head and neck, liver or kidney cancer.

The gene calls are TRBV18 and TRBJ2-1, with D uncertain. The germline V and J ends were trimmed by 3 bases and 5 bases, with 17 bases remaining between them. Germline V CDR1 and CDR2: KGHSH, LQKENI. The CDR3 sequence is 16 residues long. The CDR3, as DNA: TGTGCCAGCTCACCCCTTCTCGGGTCCGATCACAATGAGCAGTTCTTC. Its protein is CASSPLLGSDHNEQFF.

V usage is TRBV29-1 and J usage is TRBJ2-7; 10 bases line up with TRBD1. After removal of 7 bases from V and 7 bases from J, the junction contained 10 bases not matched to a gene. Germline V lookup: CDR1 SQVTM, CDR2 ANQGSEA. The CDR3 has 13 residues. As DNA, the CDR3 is TGCAGCGCTACTCGACAGGGGGCGAGGGAGCAGTACTTC. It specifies CSATRQGAREQYF.

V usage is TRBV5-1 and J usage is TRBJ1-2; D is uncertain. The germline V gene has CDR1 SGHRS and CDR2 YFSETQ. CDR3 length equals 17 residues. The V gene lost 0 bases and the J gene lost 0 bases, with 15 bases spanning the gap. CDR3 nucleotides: TGCGCCAGCAGCTTGGTATTTAGAGGCCGAGCTAACTATGGCTACACCTTC. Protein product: CASSLVFRGRANYGYTF.

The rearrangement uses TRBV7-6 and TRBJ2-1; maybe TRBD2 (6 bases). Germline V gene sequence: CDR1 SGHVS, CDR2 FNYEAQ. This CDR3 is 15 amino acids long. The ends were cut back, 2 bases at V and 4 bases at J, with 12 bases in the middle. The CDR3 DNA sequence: TGTGCCAGCAGCTTATTTAGCGGAAGTTACAATGAGCAGTTCTTC. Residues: CASSLFSGSYNEQFF.

CDR3 coding DNA: TGTGCCAGCAGCCCTAGCGGGAGAAGAGACACCGGGGAGCTGTTTTTT. Translation: CASSPSGRRDTGELFF. This chain joins TRBV5-6 and TRBJ2-2; 10 positions agree with TRBD2. V trimming: 4 bases; J trimming: 3 bases; junction bases outside the gene matches: 6. Germline CDR1 and CDR2: SGHDT and YYEEEE. The CDR3 length is 16 residues.

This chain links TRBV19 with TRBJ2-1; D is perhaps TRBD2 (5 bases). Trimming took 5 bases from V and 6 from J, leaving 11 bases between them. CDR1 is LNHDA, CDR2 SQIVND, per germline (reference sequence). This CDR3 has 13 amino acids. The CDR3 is CASSLQRPNEQFF. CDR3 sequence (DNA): TGTGCCAGTAGTCTCCAGCGGCCCAATGAGCAGTTCTTC.

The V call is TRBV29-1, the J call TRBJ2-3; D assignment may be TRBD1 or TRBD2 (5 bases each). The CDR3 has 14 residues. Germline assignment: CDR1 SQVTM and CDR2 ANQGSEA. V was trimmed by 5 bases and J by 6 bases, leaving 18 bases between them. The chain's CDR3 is CSVKPTGAADTQYF. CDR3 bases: TGCAGCGTTAAGCCCACAGGAGCGGCCGATACGCAGTATTTT.

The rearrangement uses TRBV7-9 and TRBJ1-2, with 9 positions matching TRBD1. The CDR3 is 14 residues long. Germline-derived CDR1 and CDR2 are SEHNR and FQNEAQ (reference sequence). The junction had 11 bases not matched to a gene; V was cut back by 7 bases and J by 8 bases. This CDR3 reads CASTSLDRGGGYTF. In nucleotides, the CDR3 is TGTGCCAGCACCTCCTTGGACAGGGGCGGAGGCTACACCTTC.

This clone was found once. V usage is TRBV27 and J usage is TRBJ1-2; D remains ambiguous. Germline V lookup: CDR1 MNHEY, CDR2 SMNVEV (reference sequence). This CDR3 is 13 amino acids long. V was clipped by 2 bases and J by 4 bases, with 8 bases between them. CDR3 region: CASSLQPGYGYTF. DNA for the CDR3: TGTGCCAGCAGTTTACAGCCGGGCTATGGCTACACCTTC.